The clone carrying this T cell receptor beta chain has ten or more counts. Its antigen is not known. The data were taken from a study of beta chain features in type 1 diabetes. Study results and limitations: TCRB CDR3s were moderately but significantly shorter in Type 1 diabetes patients in all four CD4+ subsets. Amplification by PCR could prefer shorter templates, with the same effect in patients and controls.

The study reverse transcribed the entire isolated RNA, so it sequenced expressed TCRB transcripts. The protocol was immunoSEQ multiplex PCR, while the TCRdb copy is restricted to in-frame clones and leaves out a portion. The sample lists some 190,000 clones, 6.5% to 8.5% occurring once. The sample was central memory CD4+ T cells from blood. This sequence was found in a man younger than 30 with type 1 diabetes.

CDR3 in DNA: TGTGCCAGCAGCTTAGGGCTCCTCACCGGGGAGCTGTTTTTT. It translates to CASSLGLLTGELFF. This chain links TRBV11-2 with TRBJ2-2; D not resolved. The CDR3 extends over 14 amino acids. Deletions cut 1 base from V and 4 bases from J, with 7 bases between. Germline CDR1 and CDR2: SGHAT and FQNNGV.